The rows below give T cell receptor beta chains drawn from one sample of a study of cytomegalovirus exposure and HLA in healthy donors. Measured with immunoSEQ multiplex PCR; TCRdb has only the in-frame clones, and not every one. The sample has 130,000 to 150,000 clones, roughly 80% seen once. Sequenced input: PBMCs. The receptors were sampled from a man aged 40-50 years in good health and CMV-seronegative. CDR3s include the opening cysteine and the closing phenylalanine or tryptophan. The D gene is left open where the match is weak. Part of the rows lack a size; the others show once, few, many or a class for expanded clones.

clone_size	d_call	v_call	j_call	cdr3_aa	cdr3_nt
.	TRBD1	TRBV5-4	TRBJ1-2	CASSLGAGNRGGYGYTF	TGTGCCAGCAGCTTGGGGGCGGGTAACAGGGGAGGTTATGGCTACACCTTC
.	TRBD2	TRBV6-5	TRBJ2-3	CASRTAGPKTDAQYF	TGTGCCAGCCGTACAGCGGGACCGAAAACAGATGCGCAGTATTTT
.	.	TRBV5-8	TRBJ2-7	CASSQDSNYEQYF	TGTGCCAGCAGCCAGGACAGTAACTACGAGCAGTACTTC
.	.	TRBV6-9	TRBJ1-5	CASSPASSNQPQHF	TGTGCCAGCAGCCCCGCCAGTAGCAATCAGCCCCAGCATTTT
.	.	TRBV7-8	TRBJ1-1	CASSLDRTEAFF	TGTGCCAGCAGCCTAGACAGGACTGAAGCTTTCTTT
.	TRBD1	TRBV11-2	TRBJ1-2	CASSFSGQVASYGYTF	TGTGCCAGCAGCTTTAGCGGACAGGTCGCTTCCTATGGCTACACCTTC
.	.	TRBV5-1	TRBJ1-4	CASSLVQGGEKLFF	TGCGCCAGCAGCTTGGTACAGGGTGGTGAAAAACTGTTTTTT
once	TRBD1	TRBV5-1	TRBJ1-1	CASSLEDRLNTEAFF	TGCGCCAGCAGCTTGGAGGACAGGCTGAACACTGAAGCTTTCTTT
.	TRBD1	TRBV9	TRBJ2-2	CASSVQGAYFTGELFF	TGTGCCAGCAGCGTACAGGGGGCGTATTTCACCGGGGAGCTGTTTTTT
.	.	TRBV27	TRBJ1-6	CASSPRQGPGSPLHF	TGTGCCAGCAGTCCCCGCCAGGGCCCAGGGTCACCCCTCCACTTT
few	.	TRBV7-2	TRBJ1-5	CASTPGRVQPQHF	TGTGCCAGCACCCCGGGGAGGGTGCAGCCCCAGCATTTT
few	TRBD2	TRBV2	TRBJ2-4	CASSEYRERGDKNIQYF	TGTGCCAGCAGTGAATATAGAGAGCGGGGCGACAAAAACATTCAGTACTTC
.	.	TRBV25-1	TRBJ2-3	CASAVGPGRDTQYF	TGTGCCAGTGCCGTTGGGCCAGGTCGAGATACGCAGTATTTT
.	.	TRBV7-8	TRBJ2-1	CASSMRSSYNEQFF	TGTGCCAGCAGTATGAGGAGCTCCTACAATGAGCAGTTCTTC